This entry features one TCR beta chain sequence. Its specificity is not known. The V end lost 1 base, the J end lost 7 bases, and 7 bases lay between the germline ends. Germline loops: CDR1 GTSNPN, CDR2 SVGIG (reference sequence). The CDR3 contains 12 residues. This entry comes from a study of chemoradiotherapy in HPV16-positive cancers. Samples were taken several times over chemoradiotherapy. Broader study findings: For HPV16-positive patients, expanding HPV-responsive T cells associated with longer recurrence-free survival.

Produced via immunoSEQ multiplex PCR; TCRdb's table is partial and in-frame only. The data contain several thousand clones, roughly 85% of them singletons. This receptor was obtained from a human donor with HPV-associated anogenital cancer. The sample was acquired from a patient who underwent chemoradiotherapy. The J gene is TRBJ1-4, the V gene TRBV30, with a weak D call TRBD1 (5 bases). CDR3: CAWSGDGEKLFF. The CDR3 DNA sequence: TGTGCCTGGAGTGGGGACGGTGAAAAACTGTTTTTT. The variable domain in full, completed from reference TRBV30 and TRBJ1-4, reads SQTIHQWPATLVQPVGSPLSLECTVEGTSNPNLYWYRQAAGRGLQLLFYSVGIGQISSEVPQNLSASRPQDRQFILSSKKLLLSDSGFYLCAWSGDGEKLFFGSGTQLSVL.